Listed here is a single T cell receptor (beta chain). Seattle-derived patients entered the study during active infection and were followed longitudinally. The data originate from a study of blood T cell repertoires in COVID-19. At the level of the study: Some COVID-19 samples were acute and others convalescent; all came from the United States, Italy and Spain. PBMCs, B-cell-depleted T cells, or T cells were the source of the cDNA or gDNA that made up the material.

As handled by the study authors: Amplification of reference gene primers provided the estimated nucleated cell counts. Profiled with immunoSEQ multiplex PCR; TCRdb holds only in-frame clones, not every one. That table gives V, J and clone size, and the DNA gave D and trimming. The sample has approximately 28,000 clones, 90% to 95% seen once. This CDR3 has 21 residues. V shed 1 base, J shed 3 bases, and the junction held 14 bases outside the gene matches. Germline CDR1 is SGDLS and CDR2 is YYNGEE. This chain joins TRBV9 and TRBJ2-2; 14 bases line up with TRBD2. The TCR was taken from a woman in her 70s with COVID-19, enrolled during active disease. Sample: peripheral blood. CDR3 sequence (DNA): TGTGCCAGCAGCGTACGGGGACTAGCGGGAGAGGGTGCCGGGGACACCGGGGAGCTGTTTTTT. Translation: CASSVRGLAGEGAGDTGELFF. The variable domain in full, completed from reference TRBV9 and TRBJ2-2, reads DSGVTQTPKHLITATGQRVTLRCSPRSGDLSVYWYQQSLDQGLQFLIQYYNGEERAKGNILERFSAQQFPDLHSELNLSSLELGDSALYFCASSVRGLAGEGAGDTGELFFGEGSRLTVL.